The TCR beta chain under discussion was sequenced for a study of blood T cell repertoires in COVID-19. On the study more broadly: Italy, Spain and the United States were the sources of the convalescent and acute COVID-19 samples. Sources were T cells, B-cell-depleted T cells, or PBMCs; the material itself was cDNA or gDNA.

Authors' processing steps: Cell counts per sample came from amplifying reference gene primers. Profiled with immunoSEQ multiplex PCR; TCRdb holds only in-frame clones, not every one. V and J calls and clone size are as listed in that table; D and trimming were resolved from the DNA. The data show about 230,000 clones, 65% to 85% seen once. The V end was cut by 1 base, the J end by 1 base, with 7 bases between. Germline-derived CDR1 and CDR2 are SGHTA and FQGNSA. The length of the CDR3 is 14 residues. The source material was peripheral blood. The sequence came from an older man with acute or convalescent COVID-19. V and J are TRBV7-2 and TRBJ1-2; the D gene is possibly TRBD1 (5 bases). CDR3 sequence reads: CASSLVGGNYGYTF. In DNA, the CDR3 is TGTGCCAGCAGCTTAGTGGGGGGTAACTATGGCTACACCTTC.